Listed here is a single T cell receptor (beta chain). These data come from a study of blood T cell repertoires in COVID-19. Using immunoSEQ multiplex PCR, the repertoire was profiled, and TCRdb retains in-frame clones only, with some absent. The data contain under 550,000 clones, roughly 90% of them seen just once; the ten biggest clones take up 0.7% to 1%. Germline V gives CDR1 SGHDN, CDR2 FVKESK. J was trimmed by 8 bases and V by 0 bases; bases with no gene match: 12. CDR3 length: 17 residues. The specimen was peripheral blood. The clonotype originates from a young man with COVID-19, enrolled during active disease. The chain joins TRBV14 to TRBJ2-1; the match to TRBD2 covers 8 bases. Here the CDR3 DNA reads TGTGCCAGCAGCCAAGAAGGTAAGCGGGGGCCCGGGGATGAGCAGTTCTTC. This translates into CASSQEGKRGPGDEQFF.